This T cell receptor beta chain was sequenced for a study of T cells after yellow fever vaccination. Whole-study context: Libraries from low-cell-number fractions were prepared with the SMART-Seq v4 Ultra Low Input RNA kit.

This CDR3 has 14 residues. Trimming shortened V by 4 bases and J by 1 base, and 6 bases separated the two germline ends. Germline loops: CDR1 SGHRS, CDR2 YFSETQ. This clonotype showed up many times. Its antigen is as yet unknown. MiXCR was run by TCRdb on the 5' RACE reads, yielding one entry per CDR3 protein. The sample carries under 150,000 distinct CDR3 sequences, about 8% recorded once. Whole-study results and caveats: Reappearing after the booster were most of the clones from primary vaccination (96% CD4, approximately 88% CD8).

The material was CD4+ T cells sorted from PBMCs, obtained 5 days after the yellow fever booster vaccination. This receptor was obtained from a man younger than 45 who received the YFV17D yellow fever vaccine. This chain uses TRBV5-1 with TRBJ2-6; no clear D gene. The CDR3 loop reads CASSPISGANVLTF. CDR3 sequence (DNA): TGCGCCAGCAGCCCGATATCTGGGGCCAACGTCCTGACTTTC.